A selection of T cell receptor beta chains follows, all from one sample in a study of T cell responses to AZD1222 COVID-19 vaccine. Some clones are missing from TCRdb's copy, which holds only in-frame ones; the method was immunoSEQ multiplex PCR. This sample yields about 110,000 clones, of which around 90% are seen a single time; about 9.1% belongs to the top ten. The material sequenced was peripheral blood, taken on day 0 of AZD1222 vaccination. The source of these receptors is an adult in good health. CDR3s include the opening cysteine and the closing phenylalanine or tryptophan. D genes are given only for firm matches. Only part of the rows carry a size: once, few, many, or a class if the clone is expanded.

D | length | size | J | V | DNA | CDR3
NA | 13 | NA | TRBJ2-7 | TRBV7-3 | TGTGCCAGCAGCTTAACTAGCGGCTACGAGCAGTACTTC | CASSLTSGYEQYF
NA | 15 | NA | TRBJ2-2 | TRBV9 | TGTGCCAGCAGCGTCCGGGACGGCGGCACCGGGGAGCTGTTTTTT | CASSVRDGGTGELFF
NA | 11 | once | TRBJ1-1 | TRBV10-3 | TGTGCCATCAGTGAACAGAACCAAGCTTTCTTT | CAISEQNQAFF
NA | 13 | NA | TRBJ2-5 | TRBV21-1 | TGTGCCAGCAGCAAAGAGACTGGAGAGACCCAGTACTTC | CASSKETGETQYF
NA | 16 | NA | TRBJ2-3 | TRBV19 | TGTGCCAGTAGTATAGCGGCGGGAACTAGCACAGATACGCAGTATTTT | CASSIAAGTSTDTQYF
TRBD1 | 13 | NA | TRBJ1-2 | TRBV7-8 | TGTGCCAGCAGCCCCCAGGGGGACTATGGCTACACCTTC | CASSPQGDYGYTF
TRBD1 | 14 | NA | TRBJ1-5 | TRBV6-2/TRBV6-3 | TGTGCCAGCAGTACCCAGGGGGCGCGGCAGCCCCAGCATTTT | CASSTQGARQPQHF
NA | 14 | NA | TRBJ1-2 | TRBV27 | TGTGCCAGCTTCACCTGGGGGTCTAACTATGGCTACACCTTC | CASFTWGSNYGYTF
NA | 12 | NA | TRBJ1-1 | TRBV27 | TGTGCCAGCAGTTTCTTACAGGGCCAAGCTTTCTTT | CASSFLQGQAFF
TRBD1 | 12 | once | TRBJ2-7 | TRBV29-1 | TGCAGCGTTGAAACAGGGGCCTACGAGCAGTACTTC | CSVETGAYEQYF
NA | 14 | NA | TRBJ2-7 | TRBV5-4 | TGTGCCAGCAGCGCTGAAGTCAACTCCTACGAGCAGTACTTC | CASSAEVNSYEQYF
NA | 11 | NA | TRBJ1-4 | TRBV2 | TGTGCCAGCAAGCCTAATGAAAAACTGTTTTTT | CASKPNEKLFF
NA | 15 | NA | TRBJ1-5 | TRBV18 | TGTGCCAGCTCACCACCGGGGAATAGCAATCAGCCCCAGCATTTT | CASSPPGNSNQPQHF
NA | 15 | NA | TRBJ1-1 | TRBV10-3 | TGTGCCATCAGTGAGTCGGGCTTCATGAACACTGAAGCTTTCTTT | CAISESGFMNTEAFF
NA | 13 | NA | TRBJ1-3 | TRBV6-5 | TGTGCCAGCAGATACACCTCTGGAAACACCATATATTTT | CASRYTSGNTIYF
NA | 13 | NA | TRBJ2-2 | TRBV6-5 | TGTGCCAGCAAAAGACCGAACTCTGAAGAGCTGTTTTTT | CASKRPNSEELFF
TRBD1 | 16 | once | TRBJ2-7 | TRBV19 | TGTGCCAGTAGTGCTAGGGGGACAGGGGGCACCTACGAGCAGTACTTC | CASSARGTGGTYEQYF
TRBD1 | 15 | NA | TRBJ1-4 | TRBV6-6 | TGTGCCAGCAGCCCGGTGACAGGGTCTATTGAAAAACTGTTTTTT | CASSPVTGSIEKLFF
NA | 11 | NA | TRBJ2-1 | TRBV7-9 | TGTGCCAGCAGTCCAGTATTTGAGCAGTTCTTC | CASSPVFEQFF
NA | 12 | NA | TRBJ1-4 | TRBV11-3 | TGTGCCAGCAGCTTCAGGGGAGGAAAACTGTTTTTT | CASSFRGGKLFF
TRBD2 | 14 | NA | TRBJ2-1 | TRBV6-4 | TGTGCCAGCACCCTACTAGCGGGAGCTGGAGAGCAGTTCTTC | CASTLLAGAGEQFF
NA | 16 | NA | TRBJ1-5 | TRBV28 | TGTGCCAGCAGTTTATCCGGCAGGGGCCGAAATCAGCCCCAGCATTTT | CASSLSGRGRNQPQHF
NA | 17 | NA | TRBJ2-1 | TRBV7-3 | TGTGCCAGCAGCTTAAGGGGGGACTCAGGACCTTACAATGAGCAGTTCTTC | CASSLRGDSGPYNEQFF
TRBD1 | 14 | NA | TRBJ1-5 | TRBV29-1 | TGCAGCGTTGGGACAGGGGGCTTGAATCAGCCCCAGCATTTT | CSVGTGGLNQPQHF
TRBD1 | 14 | once | TRBJ1-4 | TRBV9 | TGTGCCAGCAGCGCTGACAGGGGTCACGAAAAACTGTTTTTT | CASSADRGHEKLFF
TRBD2 | 18 | NA | TRBJ2-2 | TRBV4-2 | TGTGCCAGCAGCCAGGAAATAGCGGGGGCATCGAACACCGGGGAGCTGTTTTTT | CASSQEIAGASNTGELFF
TRBD1 | 13 | once | TRBJ1-6 | TRBV6-5 | TGTGCCAGCACCCTTCAGGGGGATTCACCCCTCCACTTT | CASTLQGDSPLHF
TRBD1 | 13 | NA | TRBJ1-2 | TRBV6-2/TRBV6-3 | TGTGCCAGCAGTGCGGACAGGGAATTTAGCTACACCTTC | CASSADREFSYTF
NA | 15 | NA | TRBJ2-3 | TRBV9 | TGTGCCAGCAGCGTCTATGACAGTAGCACAGATACGCAGTATTTT | CASSVYDSSTDTQYF